The present entry profiles one T cell receptor (beta chain) with its context. The sample is drawn from a study of blood T cell repertoires in COVID-19. Whole-study context: T cells, B-cell-depleted T cells, or PBMCs provided the cDNA or gDNA that served as material.

TCRdb keeps only in-frame clones here, not all; method: immunoSEQ multiplex PCR. The data hold just under 65,000 clones, with more than 75% observed a single time. Patients in Seattle were enrolled during active infection, then followed longitudinally. Trimming removed 1 base from V and 3 bases from J; junction bases left unmatched: 6. The CDR3 spans 15 residues. Germline CDR1 is SGHNT and CDR2 is YENEEA. This TCR came from a man between 60 and 75 years old with COVID-19, enrolled during active disease. The sample comprised peripheral blood. The V gene is TRBV11-3, the J gene TRBJ2-7, with TRBD1 matching 7 bases. CDR3 sequence reads: CASSLATGAVYEQYF. In DNA form, the CDR3 reads TGTGCCAGCAGCTTAGCCACAGGGGCCGTCTACGAGCAGTACTTC.